This T cell receptor beta chain was sequenced during a study of blood T cells in healthy people across ages. Points from the study as a whole: No one knew whether donors had CMV, which possibly confounded expanded clonotype changes.

This CDR3 has 15 amino acids. The germline V gene encodes CDR1 MNHEY and CDR2 SVGEGT. This clonotype appeared once. The antigen remains unidentified. Mismatch with germline at one junction end may stem from a read error. A second PCR, run for about 7 to 11 cycles, used a sample-barcoded 5' primer plus a J-beta primer mix. TCRdb passed the 5' RACE reads through MiXCR, listing each CDR3 protein once. The table includes some 1,500,000 distinct CDR3 sequences, 35% to 45% detected once. V and J are TRBV6-2 or TRBV6-3 and TRBJ2-1; TRBD2 aligns across 10 bases. The TCR originated in a woman between 18 and 29 years old in good health. The sample comprised blood. DNA for the CDR3: TGTGCCAGCAGTCTTACTAGCGGGGACTACAATGAGCGGTTCTTC. This gives the protein CASSLTSGDYNERFF.